This TCR beta chain was recorded in a study of T cell responses to AZD1222 COVID-19 vaccine. Study in general: Second doses at about 4 or about 12 weeks were pooled.

The study's findings and limits: Following two doses of AZD1222, Spike-specific TCR breadth and depth rose.

Germline CDR1 and CDR2: WNHNN and SYGVQD (reference sequence). V lost 6 bases and J lost 8; bases outside the gene matches: 7. This CDR3 region has 13 residues. Sequencing was performed with immunoSEQ multiplex PCR; in TCRdb, only in-frame clones are kept and a portion is missing. Here the sample spans under 150,000 clones, about 87% being singletons. To note about this clone: Its antigen is undetermined.

This chain joins TRBV10-1 and TRBJ1-2; 9 bases match TRBD1. This receptor was obtained from an adult in good health. Material: peripheral blood, obtained on day 0 of AZD1222 vaccination. This CDR3 is CASSPDRGGGYTF. The CDR3 bases are TGCGCCAGCAGCCCTGACAGGGGGGGCGGCTACACCTTC.